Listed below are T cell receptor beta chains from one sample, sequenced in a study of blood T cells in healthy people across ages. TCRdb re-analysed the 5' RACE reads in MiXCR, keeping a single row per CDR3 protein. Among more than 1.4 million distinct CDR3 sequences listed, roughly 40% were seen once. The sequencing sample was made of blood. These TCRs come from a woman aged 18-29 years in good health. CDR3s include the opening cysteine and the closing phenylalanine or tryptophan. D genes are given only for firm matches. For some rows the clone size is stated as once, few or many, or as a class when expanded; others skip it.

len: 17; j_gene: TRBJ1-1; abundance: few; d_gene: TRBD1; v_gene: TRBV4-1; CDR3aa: CASSQDPDRAMNTEAFF; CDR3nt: TGCGCCAGCAGCCAAGACCCCGACAGGGCAATGAACACTGAAGCTTTCTTT
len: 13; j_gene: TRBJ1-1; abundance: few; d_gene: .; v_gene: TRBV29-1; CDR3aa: CSVVSSSGTEAFF; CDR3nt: TGCAGCGTTGTATCGTCCTCGGGGACTGAAGCTTTCTTT
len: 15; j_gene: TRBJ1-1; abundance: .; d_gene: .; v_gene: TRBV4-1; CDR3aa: CASSQEGTSALEAFF; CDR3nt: TGCGCCAGCAGCCAAGAAGGAACCTCAGCGCTTGAAGCTTTCTTT
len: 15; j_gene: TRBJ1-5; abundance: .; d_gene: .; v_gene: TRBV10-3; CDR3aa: CAISAWEGVDQPQHF; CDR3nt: TGTGCCATCAGTGCCTGGGAGGGAGTAGATCAGCCCCAGCATTTT
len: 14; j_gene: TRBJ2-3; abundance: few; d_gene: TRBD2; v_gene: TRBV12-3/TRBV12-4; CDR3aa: CASSFLRELDTQYF; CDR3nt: TGTGCCAGCAGTTTTTTGCGGGAGTTAGATACGCAGTATTTT
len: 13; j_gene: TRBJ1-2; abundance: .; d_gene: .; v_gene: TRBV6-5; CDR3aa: CASSYVQGEGCTF; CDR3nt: TGTGCCAGCAGTTACGTTCAGGGTGAAGGCTGCACCTTC
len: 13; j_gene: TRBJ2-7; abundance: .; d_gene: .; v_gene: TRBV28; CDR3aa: CASLTGNYGEQYF; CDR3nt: TGTGCCAGTTTGACGGGAAATTACGGCGAGCAGTACTTC
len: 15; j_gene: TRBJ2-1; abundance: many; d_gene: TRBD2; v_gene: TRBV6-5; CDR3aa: CASSPGTSGNYEQFF; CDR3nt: TGTGCCAGCAGTCCCGGGACTAGCGGTAACTATGAGCAGTTCTTC
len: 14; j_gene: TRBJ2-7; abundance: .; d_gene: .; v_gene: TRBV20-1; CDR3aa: CSASPGGSIYEQYF; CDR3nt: TGCAGTGCCAGTCCAGGCGGTTCTATCTACGAGCAGTACTTC
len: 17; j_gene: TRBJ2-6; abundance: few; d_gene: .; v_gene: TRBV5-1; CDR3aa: CASSSGQSLSGANVLTF; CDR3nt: TGCGCCAGCAGCTCAGGACAGTCCCTCTCTGGGGCCAACGTCCTGACTTTC
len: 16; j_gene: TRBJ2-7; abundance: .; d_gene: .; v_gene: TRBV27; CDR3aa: CASREYRDANNNEQYF; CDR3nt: TGTGCCAGCCGAGAATACCGGGACGCGAACAACAATGAGCAGTACTTC
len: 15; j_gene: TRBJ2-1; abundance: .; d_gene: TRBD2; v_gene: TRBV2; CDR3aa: CASRVTSGPYNEQFF; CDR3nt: TGTGCCAGCAGGGTGACTAGCGGCCCATACAATGAGCAGTTCTTC
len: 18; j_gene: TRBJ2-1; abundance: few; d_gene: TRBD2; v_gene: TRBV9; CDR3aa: CASSLQAGGPSSYNEQFF; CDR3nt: TGTGCCAGCAGCCTCCAAGCGGGGGGCCCGAGCTCCTACAATGAGCAGTTCTTC
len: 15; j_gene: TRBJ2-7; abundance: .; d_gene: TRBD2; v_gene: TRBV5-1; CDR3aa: CASSPGAGGAYEQYF; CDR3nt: TGCGCCAGCAGCCCCGGAGCGGGGGGCGCCTACGAGCAGTACTTC
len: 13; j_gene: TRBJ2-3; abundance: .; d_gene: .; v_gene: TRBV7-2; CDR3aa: CASSVVRWDTQYF; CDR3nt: TGTGCCAGCAGCGTAGTTAGGTGGGATACGCAGTATTTT
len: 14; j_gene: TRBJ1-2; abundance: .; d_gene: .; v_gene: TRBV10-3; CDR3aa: CAISEGGANYGYTF; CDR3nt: TGTGCCATCAGTGAGGGGGGCGCGAACTATGGCTACACCTTC
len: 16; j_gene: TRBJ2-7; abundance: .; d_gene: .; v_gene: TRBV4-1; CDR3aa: CASSQTVGQASYEQYF; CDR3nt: TGCGCCAGCAGCCAAACTGTGGGACAAGCCTCCTACGAGCAGTACTTC
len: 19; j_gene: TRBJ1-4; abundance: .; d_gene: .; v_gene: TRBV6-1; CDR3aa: CASSTSRDLRAGTNEKLFF; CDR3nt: TGTGCCAGCAGTACATCCCGGGACCTACGGGCGGGAACTAATGAAAAACTGTTTTTT
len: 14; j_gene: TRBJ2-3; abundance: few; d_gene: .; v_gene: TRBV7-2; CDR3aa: CASREAGRTDTQYF; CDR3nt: TGTGCCAGCAGGGAAGCGGGTCGCACAGATACGCAGTATTTT
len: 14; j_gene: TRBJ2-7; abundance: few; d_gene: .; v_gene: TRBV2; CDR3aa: CASNPGTGAYEQYF; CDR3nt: TGTGCCAGCAATCCTGGGACTGGTGCCTACGAGCAGTACTTC
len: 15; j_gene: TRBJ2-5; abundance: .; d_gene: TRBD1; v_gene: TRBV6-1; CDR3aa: CASSGDRGSYNEQYF; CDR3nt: TGTGCCAGCAGTGGTGACAGGGGATCCTACAATGAGCAGTACTTC
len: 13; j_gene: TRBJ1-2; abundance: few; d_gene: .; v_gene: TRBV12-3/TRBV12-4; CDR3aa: CASSPNSEGGYTF; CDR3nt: TGTGCCAGCAGTCCTAATAGCGAGGGTGGCTACACCTTC
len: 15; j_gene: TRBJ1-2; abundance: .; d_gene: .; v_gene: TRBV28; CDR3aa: CASSLFDRSFNGYTF; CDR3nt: TGTGCCAGCAGTTTATTTGACAGGTCCTTCAATGGCTACACCTTC
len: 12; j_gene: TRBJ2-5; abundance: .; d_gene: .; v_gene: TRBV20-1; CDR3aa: CSASPSGHEQYF; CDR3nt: TGCAGTGCTAGTCCCAGTGGCCATGAGCAGTACTTC
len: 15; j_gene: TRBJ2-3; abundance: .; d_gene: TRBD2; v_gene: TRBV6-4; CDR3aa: CASSAVAGGTDTQYF; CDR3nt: TGTGCCAGCAGTGCGGTAGCGGGGGGCACAGATACGCAGTATTTT
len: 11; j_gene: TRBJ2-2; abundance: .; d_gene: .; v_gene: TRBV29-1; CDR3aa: CSVASSGELFF; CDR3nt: TGCAGCGTGGCCTCCTCCGGGGAGCTGTTTTTT
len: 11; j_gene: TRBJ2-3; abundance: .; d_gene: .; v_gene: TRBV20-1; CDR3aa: CSARSANTQYF; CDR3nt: TGCAGTGCTAGATCCGCGAATACGCAGTATTTT
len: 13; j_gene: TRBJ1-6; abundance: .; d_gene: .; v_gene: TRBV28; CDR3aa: CASRGPQGAPLHF; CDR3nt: TGTGCCAGCAGGGGACCTCAGGGAGCCCCCCTCCACTTT
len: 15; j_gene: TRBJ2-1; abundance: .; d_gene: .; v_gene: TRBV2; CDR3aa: CASREGLPSYNEQFF; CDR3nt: TGTGCCAGCAGAGAAGGGCTCCCCTCCTACAATGAGCAGTTCTTC
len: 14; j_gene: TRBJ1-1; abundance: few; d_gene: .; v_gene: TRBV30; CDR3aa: CAWSVGGKNTEAFF; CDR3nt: TGTGCCTGGAGTGTTGGAGGAAAGAACACTGAAGCTTTCTTT
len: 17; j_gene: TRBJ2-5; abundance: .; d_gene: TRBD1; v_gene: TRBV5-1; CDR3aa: CASSLTWQGVNQETQYF; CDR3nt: TGCGCCAGCAGCTTGACGTGGCAGGGGGTGAACCAAGAGACCCAGTACTTC
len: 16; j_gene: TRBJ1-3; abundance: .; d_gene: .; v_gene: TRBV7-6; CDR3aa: CASSSGLGGSGNTIYF; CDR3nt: TGTGCCAGCAGCTCAGGTCTGGGGGGCTCTGGAAACACCATATATTTT
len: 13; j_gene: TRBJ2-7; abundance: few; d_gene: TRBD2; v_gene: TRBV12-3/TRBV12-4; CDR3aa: CASSATSGNEQYF; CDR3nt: TGTGCCAGCAGTGCGACTAGCGGGAATGAGCAGTACTTC
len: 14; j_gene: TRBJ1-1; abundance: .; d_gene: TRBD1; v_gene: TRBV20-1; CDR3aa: CSASTWDSLAEAFF; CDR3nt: TGCAGTGCCTCAACTTGGGACAGCTTGGCTGAAGCTTTCTTT
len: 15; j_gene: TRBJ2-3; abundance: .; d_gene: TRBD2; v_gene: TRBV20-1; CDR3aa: CSARDRRGGGDTQYF; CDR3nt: TGCAGTGCTAGAGATCGGCGGGGGGGCGGAGATACGCAGTATTTT
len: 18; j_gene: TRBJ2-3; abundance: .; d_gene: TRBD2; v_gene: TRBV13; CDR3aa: CASSSPTSGGPEGDTQYF; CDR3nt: TGTGCCAGCAGCTCCCCGACTAGCGGGGGCCCCGAAGGAGATACGCAGTATTTT
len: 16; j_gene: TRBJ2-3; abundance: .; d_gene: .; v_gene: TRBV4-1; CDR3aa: CASSQDRGRFTDTQYF; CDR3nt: TGCGCCAGCAGCCAAGACAGGGGACGATTCACAGATACGCAGTATTTT
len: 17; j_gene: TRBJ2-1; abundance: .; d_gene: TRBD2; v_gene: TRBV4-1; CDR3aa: CASSQEALAVSYNEQFF; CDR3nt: TGCGCCAGCAGCCAAGAGGCCCTAGCGGTCTCCTACAATGAGCAGTTCTTC
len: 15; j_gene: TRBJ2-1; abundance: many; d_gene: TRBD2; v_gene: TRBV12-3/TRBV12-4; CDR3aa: CASSLRGTSRNEQFF; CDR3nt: TGTGCCAGCAGTTTAAGGGGGACTAGTCGCAATGAGCAGTTCTTC
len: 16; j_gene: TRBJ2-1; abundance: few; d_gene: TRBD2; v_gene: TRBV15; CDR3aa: CATSILAGPTVNEQFF; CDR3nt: TGTGCCACCAGCATTTTAGCGGGCCCTACTGTCAATGAGCAGTTCTTC
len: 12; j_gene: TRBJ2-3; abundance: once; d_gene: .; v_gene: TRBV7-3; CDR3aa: CASSSRDNTQYF; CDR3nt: TGTGCCAGCAGCTCCCGGGATAATACGCAGTATTTT
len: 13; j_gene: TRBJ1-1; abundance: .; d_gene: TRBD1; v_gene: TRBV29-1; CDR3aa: CSVTRGLGTEAFF; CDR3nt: TGCAGCGTGACGAGGGGGCTGGGAACTGAAGCTTTCTTT
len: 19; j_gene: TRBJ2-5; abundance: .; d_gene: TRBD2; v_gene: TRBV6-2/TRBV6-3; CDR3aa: CASSYSTGLAGMYQETQYF; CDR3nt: TGTGCCAGCAGTTACAGCACGGGACTAGCGGGAATGTACCAAGAGACCCAGTACTTC
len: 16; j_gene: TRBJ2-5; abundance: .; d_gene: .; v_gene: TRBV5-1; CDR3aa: CASSLYGVSLQETQYF; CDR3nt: TGCGCCAGCAGCTTGTATGGGGTCAGCCTCCAAGAGACCCAGTACTTC
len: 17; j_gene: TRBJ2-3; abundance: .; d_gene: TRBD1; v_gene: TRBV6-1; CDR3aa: CASSNRGDGQGADTQYF; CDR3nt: TGTGCCAGCAGTAATAGGGGGGATGGGCAGGGGGCCGATACGCAGTATTTT
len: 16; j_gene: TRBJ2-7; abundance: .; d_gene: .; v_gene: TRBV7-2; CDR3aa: CASSLGRVAESYEQYF; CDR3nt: TGTGCCAGCAGCTTAGGTCGAGTAGCTGAATCCTACGAGCAGTACTTC
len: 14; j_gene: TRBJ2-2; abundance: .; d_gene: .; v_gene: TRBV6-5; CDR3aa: CASSYGQATGELFF; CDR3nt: TGTGCCAGCAGTTACGGGCAGGCCACCGGGGAGCTGTTTTTT
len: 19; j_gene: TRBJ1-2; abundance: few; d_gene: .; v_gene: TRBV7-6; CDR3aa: CASSPYSRGPGSTNYGYTF; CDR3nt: TGTGCCAGCAGCCCTTACAGCAGGGGCCCCGGCTCCACTAACTATGGCTACACCTTC
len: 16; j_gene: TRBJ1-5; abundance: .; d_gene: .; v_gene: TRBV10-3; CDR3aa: CAISESGGGGNQPQHF; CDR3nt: TGTGCCATCAGTGAGTCCGGGGGAGGGGGCAATCAGCCCCAGCATTTT
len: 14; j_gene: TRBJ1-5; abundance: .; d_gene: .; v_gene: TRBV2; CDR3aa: CASCSTGLNQPQHF; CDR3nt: TGTGCCAGCTGCTCTACGGGGCTTAATCAGCCCCAGCATTTT
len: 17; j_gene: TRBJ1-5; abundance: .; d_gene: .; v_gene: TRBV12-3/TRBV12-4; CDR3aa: CASSLVGIGDINQPQHF; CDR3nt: TGTGCCAGCAGTTTAGTGGGAATCGGGGACATCAATCAGCCCCAGCATTTT
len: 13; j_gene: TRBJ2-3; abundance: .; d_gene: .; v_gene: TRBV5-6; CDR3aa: CASSGASEGTQYF; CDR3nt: TGTGCCAGCAGCGGGGCCTCTGAGGGGACGCAGTATTTT
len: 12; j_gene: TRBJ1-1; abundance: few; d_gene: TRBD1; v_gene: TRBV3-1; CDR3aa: CASSPDRNLAFF; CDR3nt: TGTGCCAGCAGCCCGGACAGGAATTTGGCTTTCTTT
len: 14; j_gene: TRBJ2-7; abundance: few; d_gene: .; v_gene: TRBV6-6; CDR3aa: CASSWGADRNEQYF; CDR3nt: TGTGCCAGCAGTTGGGGGGCAGATAGGAATGAGCAGTACTTC
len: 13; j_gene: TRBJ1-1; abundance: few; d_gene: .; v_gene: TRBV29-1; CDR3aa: CSVDGGGTTEAFF; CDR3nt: TGCAGCGTTGACGGAGGGGGGACCACTGAAGCTTTCTTT
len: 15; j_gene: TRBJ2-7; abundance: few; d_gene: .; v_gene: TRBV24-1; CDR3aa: CATSAWGSSYNEQYF; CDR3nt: TGTGCCACCAGTGCGTGGGGATCCTCCTACAATGAGCAGTACTTC
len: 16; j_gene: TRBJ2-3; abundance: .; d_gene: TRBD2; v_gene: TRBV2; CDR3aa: CASNPGASGYTDTQYF; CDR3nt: TGTGCCAGCAACCCCGGGGCTAGCGGGTACACAGATACGCAGTATTTT
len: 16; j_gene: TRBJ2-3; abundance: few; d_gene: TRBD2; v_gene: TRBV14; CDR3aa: CASSQERGTYTDTQYF; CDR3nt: TGTGCCAGCAGCCAAGAGCGGGGGACTTACACAGATACGCAGTATTTT
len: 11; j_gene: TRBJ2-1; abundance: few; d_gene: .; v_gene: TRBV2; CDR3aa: CASLAGVEQFF; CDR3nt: TGTGCCAGCCTTGCGGGCGTTGAGCAGTTCTTC